Detailed here is one T cell receptor beta chain. The antigen remains undetermined. The data were taken from a study of cytomegalovirus exposure and HLA in healthy donors. General study points: Whilst most TCR sequences proved rare, a subset of public TCRs occurred across many donors. Reports state that TCR beta sequences accurately predicted most subjects' HLA-A and HLA-B alleles.

CDR3 length equals 17 residues. CDR1 is LNHDA, CDR2 SQIVND, per germline (reference sequence). Trimming cost V 5 bases and J 9 bases, with 26 bases left between them. Vbeta (60) and Jbeta (13) primers were used in the PCR. Some clones are missing from TCRdb's copy, which holds only in-frame ones; the method was immunoSEQ multiplex PCR. The table lists 95,000 to 150,000 clones, over 75% of them singletons. The chain joins TRBV19 to TRBJ2-1; D is possibly TRBD2 (7 bases). The TCR originated in a man aged 25-45 years in good health and CMV-seronegative. What was sequenced was PBMCs. CDR3 sequence reads: CASSAAVGGARTFEQFF. Written as DNA, the CDR3 is TGTGCCAGTAGTGCAGCGGTTGGGGGGGCGAGAACGTTTGAGCAGTTCTTC.